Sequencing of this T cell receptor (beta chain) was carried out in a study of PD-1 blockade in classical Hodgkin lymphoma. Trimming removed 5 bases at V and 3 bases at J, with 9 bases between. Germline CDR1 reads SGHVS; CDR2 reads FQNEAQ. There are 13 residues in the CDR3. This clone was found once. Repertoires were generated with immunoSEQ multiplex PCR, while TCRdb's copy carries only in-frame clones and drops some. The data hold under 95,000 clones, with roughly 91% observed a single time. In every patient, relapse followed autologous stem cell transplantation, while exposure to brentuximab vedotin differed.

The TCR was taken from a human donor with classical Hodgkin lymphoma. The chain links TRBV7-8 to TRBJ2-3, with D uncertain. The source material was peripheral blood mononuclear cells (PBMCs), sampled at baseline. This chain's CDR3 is CASSPPYTDTQYF. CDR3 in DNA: TGTGCCAGCAGCCCGCCGTATACAGATACGCAGTATTTT.